The 12 T cell receptor delta chains reported below all come from one sample, sequenced in a study of gamma delta lymphoproliferative disorders and STAT genes. PBMCs from patients and controls supplied the genomic DNA for sequencing. TCRdb used CATT to re-call clones from the multiplex PCR reads. This sample has about 1,600 delta-chain clones; less than 1.5% occur once, and the top ten carry 58%. The source material was blood. The origin of the receptors is a human donor in good health.

As to this clone: Other DNA sequences in the same sample also yield this CDR3. This chain links TRDV2 with TRDJ1; TRDD3 matches at 8 bases. This CDR3 region has 17 residues. The germline V gene has CDR1 GEAIGNYY and CDR2 EKD. V gave up 0 bases and J gave up 1 base; unmatched junction bases: 9. CDR3 in amino acids: CACDTVLGVVSTDKLIF. CDR3 coding DNA: TGTGCCTGTGACACCGTACTGGGGGTCGTAAGCACCGATAAACTCATCTTT.

The sample holds a few counts of this clone. The mismatch at residue 8 between this DNA's translation and the TCRdb protein of a much larger clone likely reflects a read error; the protein shown is translated from the DNA. V and J are TRDV2 and TRDJ1; D may be TRDD2 (5 bases). This CDR3 contains 16 residues. CDR1 is GEAIGNYY, CDR2 EKD, per germline. Trimming removed 3 bases at V and 0 bases at J, with 16 bases between. The CDR3 spells CACDALLRDHTDKLIF. The CDR3 coding sequence is TGTGCCTGTGACGCCCTACTGAGGGACCACACCGATAAACTCATCTTT.

This clone is medium-sized within its sample. A far larger clone differs by one base, so this is likely a read error. The gene calls are TRDV3 and TRDJ1, with D maybe TRDD3 (5 bases). The CDR3 sequence is 19 residues long. From germline, CDR1 is TVYSNPD and CDR2 GDNSRS (reference sequence). The V gene lost 4 bases and the J gene lost 0 bases, with 30 bases spanning the gap. This CDR3 reads CASSYFALLGGSHTDKLIF. Written as DNA, the CDR3 is TGTGCCTCTAGCTACTTCGCTCTACTCGGGGGGTCGCACACCGATAAACTCATCTTT.

This clone occurred a few times. TCRdb assigns this DNA the protein of a much larger clone, which departs from its translation at residue 4; this likely reflects a read error, and the protein shown comes from translating the DNA. The V gene is TRDV2, the J gene TRDJ1; 8 bases line up with TRDD3. Looked up from germline, CDR1 is GEAIGNYY and CDR2 is EKD. There are 16 residues in the CDR3. After removal of 6 bases from V and 0 bases from J, the junction contained 11 bases not matched to a gene. CDR3 in amino acids: CACNGLLGVYTDKLIF. The DNA of the CDR3 is TGTGCCTGTAACGGATTACTGGGGGTCTACACCGATAAACTCATCTTT.

This clone has a handful of counts. TCRdb assigns this DNA the protein of a much larger clone, which departs from its translation at residue 12; this likely reflects a read error, and the protein shown comes from translating the DNA. In DNA form, the CDR3 reads TGTGCTCTTGGGGATCCTTCCTACCTAAACCCGCACTGGGGCCCCTACACCGATAAACTCATCTTT. Residues: CALGDPSYLNPHWGPYTDKLIF. The genes are TRDV1 and TRDJ1, with 9 bases matching TRDD2. This CDR3 spans 22 amino acids. Germline loops: CDR1 TSWWSYY, CDR2 QGS. V shed 3 bases and J 0 bases; nucleotides not matched to a gene: 23.

Remarks on this clone: One base separates it from a far larger clone, so it is likely a read error. This sample also contains other DNA sequences that code for the same CDR3. V and J are TRDV1 and TRDJ1; 8 nucleotides line up with TRDD3. CDR3 length: 20 residues. Germline V CDR1 and CDR2: TSWWSYY, QGS. V trimming: 1 base; J trimming: 0 bases; junction bases outside the gene matches: 16. The CDR3 bases are TGTGCTCTTGGGGAACCGTGGCCCTCCCCTTGGGGGATGTACACCGATAAACTCATCTTT. This sequence encodes CALGEPWPSPWGMYTDKLIF.

In this sample, this clone turned up a few times. The chain uses TRDV1 and TRDJ3; TRDD3 agrees at 11 bases. Per germline, CDR1 TSWWSYY and CDR2 QGS. The CDR3 runs to 26 residues. V shed 4 bases, J shed 4 bases, and the junction held 30 bases outside the gene matches. This CDR3 is CALGGRPSYQDLLWGILDWDTRQMFF. The DNA for the CDR3 is TGTGCTCTTGGGGGCCGGCCTTCCTACCAAGACCTCCTCTGGGGGATACTAGATTGGGACACCCGACAGATGTTTTTC.

This clone has just a few counts. This DNA's translation differs at residue 5 from TCRdb's protein, which comes from a much larger clone; a read error is likely, and the protein shown is translated from the DNA. The chain recombines TRDV3 with TRDJ1, with D unresolved. The V end was cut by 4 bases, the J end by 0 bases, with 30 bases between. The germline V gene encodes CDR1 TVYSNPD and CDR2 GDNSRS (reference sequence). The CDR3 consists of 19 residues. The CDR3 DNA follows: TGTGCCTCTAGCTGCTTCGCTCTACTCGGAGGGTCGTACACCGATAAACTCATCTTT. This sequence encodes CASSCFALLGGSYTDKLIF.

To note about this clone: TCRdb shows a much larger clone's protein in place of this DNA's translation, and the two differ at residue 7, likely through a read error; the protein shown is translated from the DNA. V and J are TRDV2 and TRDJ1; TRDD3 might be the D (5 bases). V lost 0 bases and J lost 1, with 14 bases in between. This CDR3 contains 16 residues. CDR1 is GEAIGNYY, CDR2 EKD, per germline. Written as DNA, the CDR3 is TGTGCCTGTGACACCGGCTGTGGGGTCACCACCGATAAACTCATCTTT. The encoded protein is CACDTGCGVTTDKLIF.

With respect to this clone: The TCRdb protein, from a much larger clone, departs from this DNA's translation at residue 7, likely by read error; the protein shown derives from the DNA. This CDR3 reads CACDTLPGDTSWDTRQMFF. Here the CDR3 DNA reads TGTGCCTGTGACACCCTACCGGGGGATACCTCCTGGGACACCCGACAGATGTTTTTC. V and J are TRDV2 and TRDJ3, with 9 bases aligning to TRDD3. The trim removed 0 bases at V and 0 bases at J, leaving 5 bases unmatched. Germline V gene lookup returns CDR1 GEAIGNYY and CDR2 EKD. The CDR3 runs 19 residues.

This clone qualifies as medium-sized. This likely reflects a read error, since a far larger clone is one base away. The V call is TRDV1, the J call TRDJ1; TRDD3 aligns across 12 bases. This CDR3 spans 22 amino acids. The V segment lost 2 bases and the J segment 1 base; nucleotides outside the gene matches: 20. Germline V gene data show CDR1 as TSWWSYY and CDR2 as QGS. CDR3 residues: CALGEGGYDPGGYEESTDKLIF. Written as DNA, the CDR3 is TGTGCTCTTGGGGAAGGGGGATATGACCCTGGGGGATACGAAGAGAGCACCGATAAACTCATCTTT.

The sample holds a few counts of this clone. TCRdb's protein, taken from a much larger clone, differs from this DNA's translation at residue 14, likely owing to a read error; the protein displayed comes from the DNA. CDR3 protein: CACDGLLGDKRSDNLIF. CDR3 bases: TGTGCCTGTGACGGATTACTGGGGGATAAGAGGTCCGATAATCTCATCTTT. The J gene is TRDJ1, the V gene TRDV2, with 11 bases fitting TRDD3. In germline, CDR1 is GEAIGNYY, CDR2 EKD. CDR3 length equals 17 residues.